Here is one TCR beta chain with its context. Its matching antigen is unknown. The data originate from a study of beta chain features in type 1 diabetes. Overall study context: Sorted cell examination encompassed approximately 110 million cells across all samples.

Expressed TCRB transcripts got sequenced, as all isolated RNA was reverse transcribed. Sequencing was performed with immunoSEQ multiplex PCR; in TCRdb, only in-frame clones are kept and a portion is missing. The sample has 250,000 to 300,000 clones, approximately 24% seen once; the top ten hold roughly 0.011%. Study findings and constraints: Shortening that was moderate but significant affected the TCRB CDR3s of Type 1 diabetes patients in all four CD4+ subsets.

V lost 5 bases to trimming and J lost 6 bases, with 10 bases between them. This CDR3 has 11 residues. Looked up from germline, CDR1 is SQVTM and CDR2 is ANQGSEA. This clonotype was obtained from a woman in her twenties or thirties with type 1 diabetes. The sample comprised naive CD4+ T cells from blood. V and J are TRBV29-1 and TRBJ1-2; TRBD1 is a possible D gene (5 bases). CDR3 region: CSVSGLDGYTF. CDR3 nucleotide sequence: TGCAGCGTTTCAGGGTTGGATGGCTACACCTTC. The full variable domain, completed using reference TRBV29-1 and TRBJ1-2, is SAVISQKPSRDICQRGTSLTIQCQVDSQVTMMFWYRQQPGQSLTLIATANQGSEATYESGFVIDKFPISRPNLTFSTLTVSNMSPEDSSIYLCSVSGLDGYTFGSGTRLTVV.